This passage covers 8 T cell receptor beta chains from one sample sequenced in a study of shared clonotypes between healthy human individuals. The repertoire was sequenced with immunoSEQ multiplex PCR; TCRdb's copy has only in-frame clones and lacks some. This sample has around 990,000 clones, with about 72% found just once. Sequenced sample: memory CD4+ T cells from PBMCs. Subset in this sample: CD45RA-negative fraction. The receptors were gathered from a man aged 18 to 29 in good health. Some clones in this sample may be carry-over from other donors' samples.

Details on this clone: Within the sample, other DNA sequences also encode this same CDR3. The chain carries TRBV6-5 and TRBJ2-1; tentatively, D is TRBD1 (6 bases). The CDR3 runs to 13 residues. V lost 2 bases to trimming and J lost 4 bases, with 6 bases between them. Germline V gene lookup returns CDR1 MNHEY and CDR2 SVGAGI. CDR3 bases: TGTGCCAGCAGTTACAGGGGGTACAATGAGCAGTTCTTC. Translation: CASSYRGYNEQFF.

The chain combines TRBV5-1 with TRBJ2-7, with TRBD2 matching 9 bases. Germline V gene sequence: CDR1 SGHRS, CDR2 YFSETQ. After removal of 0 bases from V and 6 bases from J, the junction contained 7 bases not matched to a gene. This CDR3 spans 15 amino acids. In DNA form, the CDR3 reads TGCGCCAGCAGCTTGGAGGGCGGGAGGGCCAGCGAGCAGTACTTC. Translating gives CASSLEGGRASEQYF.

This chain uses TRBV7-2 with TRBJ2-5; D unresolved. CDR3 size: 15 residues. The germline CDR1 and CDR2 sequences are SGHTA and FQGNSA. Between the trimmed V and J ends, which lost 1 base and 5 bases, there was a span of 14 bases. The CDR3 spells CASSLGPTTAETQYF. The DNA of the CDR3 is TGTGCCAGCAGCTTAGGGCCGACCACGGCGGAGACCCAGTACTTC.

The table lists this clone with a few counts. The chain has TRBV2 and TRBJ1-2; D possibly corresponds to TRBD1 (5 bases). Germline V gives CDR1 SNHLY, CDR2 FYNNEI. Trimming removed 2 bases at V and 8 bases at J, with 12 bases between. This CDR3 has 13 amino acids. In nucleotides, the CDR3 is TGTGCCAGCAGTGAAAGACAGACCGAGGGCTACACCTTC. Encoded protein: CASSERQTEGYTF.

This clone was seen a few times. The V call is TRBV30, the J call TRBJ2-1, with unresolved D. CDR1 is GTSNPN, CDR2 SVGIG, per germline (reference sequence). This CDR3 is built from 10 residues. V shed 4 bases and J shed 2 bases, with 0 bases lying between them. Written as DNA, the CDR3 is TGTGCCTGGACCTACAATGAGCAGTTCTTC. Protein: CAWTYNEQFF.

This chain uses TRBV14 with TRBJ2-3; D is unresolved. The germline V gene encodes CDR1 SGHDN and CDR2 FVKESK. This CDR3 comprises 15 residues. Trimming took off 0 bases at V and 4 bases at J, with 11 bases between the two ends. The CDR3 here is CASSQDLRSPDTQYF. In DNA form, the CDR3 reads TGTGCCAGCAGCCAAGATCTTAGAAGTCCAGATACGCAGTATTTT.

The rearrangement joins TRBV7-3 to TRBJ2-1; the match to TRBD2 covers 16 bases. Germline V CDR1 and CDR2: SGHTA, FQGTGA. Germline trimming cut 5 bases from V and 0 bases from J; bases unmatched to any gene: 13. The CDR3 has 21 residues. The CDR3 is CASSPGTSGRASYSSYNEQFF. DNA of the CDR3: TGTGCCAGCAGCCCCGGGACTAGCGGGAGGGCCTCTTATAGCTCCTACAATGAGCAGTTCTTC. Full variable domain (missing parts from reference TRBV7-3 and TRBJ2-1): GAGVSQTPSNKVTEKGKYVELRCDPISGHTALYWYRQSLGQGPEFLIYFQGTGAADDSGLPNDRFFAVRPEGSVSTLKIQRTERGDSAVYLCASSPGTSGRASYSSYNEQFFGPGTRLTVL.

In this sample, this clone turned up a few times. The V call is TRBV7-6, the J call TRBJ2-7, with D perhaps matching TRBD2 (5 bases). The CDR3 extends over 15 amino acids. The V gene's germline CDR1 is SGHVS and CDR2 FNYEAQ. Trimming stripped 1 base from V and 6 bases from J, with 16 bases between. CDR3 protein: CASSLGRAGVSEQYF. For the CDR3, the DNA is TGTGCCAGCAGCTTAGGGCGGGCGGGCGTCAGCGAGCAGTACTTC.